This TCR beta chain was identified in a study of Graves' ophthalmopathy and Graves' hyperthyroidism (dated by TCRdb to the late 2010s). Describing the broader study: Peripheral blood samples were taken at the time of initial diagnosis, before any treatment was given. To explore V-J signatures that distinguish ophthalmopathy from hyperthyroidism, a discovery set of around 100 patients was enrolled, made up of 43 with ophthalmopathy and 57 with stable hyperthyroidism. An independent validation cohort comprised 18 hyperthyroidism patients and some 16 patients who later progressed from hyperthyroidism to ophthalmopathy. In over 5 hyperthyroidism patients, the T-cell repertoire of thyroid tissue was compared with the T-cell repertoire of blood. TCR beta repertoire signatures were used to distinguish Graves' ophthalmopathy from Graves' hyperthyroidism and to predict progression to ophthalmopathy. In total, 135 blood samples were TCR-sequenced: around 42 ophthalmopathy, some 75 hyperthyroidism and roughly 17 hyperthyroidism-to-ophthalmopathy patients. Once sampling was done, hyperthyroidism patients were given methimazole at a starting dose of 30 mg daily, while ophthalmopathy patients were given high-dose intravenous methylprednisolone. The study at large found these results: Most of the expanded thyroid clonotypes with a frequency above 0.001 were also detected in blood, and it was suggested that the thyroid immune response may be reflected by blood repertoires. In validation, the model predicted ophthalmopathy progression with 70.59% sensitivity and roughly 72% specificity; some 13 predicted patients were CT-confirmed with GO in a median of about 6.2 months. Ophthalmopathy was separated from stable hyperthyroidism by the 13-signature model with more than 85% sensitivity and about 81% specificity in cross-validation and with 80%/75% in the test set. Sample size was not statistically predetermined, and group allocation was not concealed from the investigators.

TCR beta CDR3 regions were amplified from RNA transcripts for repertoire sequencing. HTBI primers and the Qiagen OneStep RT-PCR kit were used in a first-round RT-PCR, which was followed by a second-round multiplex PCR, size selection and purification. Libraries were sequenced paired-end with 100 bp reads on an Illumina HiSeq2000. Per the authors' processing: SOAPnuke was used for read processing, and reads with adapters, uncalled bases, a mean Phred below 15, or no exact constant-primer or identifier match were discarded. High-quality paired reads were merged with COPE v1.2.5. Each unique nucleotide sequence was defined as a clonotype, and clonotypes were aligned to IMGT TRB V, D and J references with MiTCR v1.1. Analysis was restricted to V-J combinations with a frequency above 0.0001, which covered 99.2% of repertoires. A TCR clonal expansion and chaos score per V-J combination was defined as the ratio of F50 clonal expansion to chaos observed in the TCRdist matrix. Welch's t-statistics and random forest were used to reduce features to some 13 V-J combinations, which were fed into a naive Bayes classifier. The similarity between thyroid and blood repertoires was quantified using the Morisita-Horn index. TCRdb applied fastp at Q25 and MiXCR to the public reads, then kept only in-frame beta chains. One record per CDR3 amino acid sequence lists the most common genes and DNA. The V and J calls were not made by the authors but by TCRdb's processing. Within this sample are some 39,000 distinct CDR3 sequences, with around half of them counted one time only. Of the sample, about a quarter is held by the ten largest clones.

A remark on this clonotype: Its recognized antigen is unknown. No much larger clonotype is one base removed from it; base qualities were not supplied.

The germline V gene (reference sequence) provides CDR1 SEHNR and CDR2 FQNEAQ. Clipping removes 4 bases from V and 4 bases from J, with 15 as the unmatched junction base count. Measured from the cysteine to the phenylalanine, the CDR3 is 18 residues long. Only the CDR3 DNA is retained, 54 bases long and in frame from the first base. Hyperthyroidism was considered stable if no progression to ophthalmopathy occurred within 18 months of follow-up. The hyperthyroidism patients were 18 to 65 years old and newly diagnosed, with a disease duration of less than 2 months. Patients were excluded if they had other autoimmune diseases, uncontrolled infections, pregnancy or lactation. Diagnosis relied on clinical symptoms, serum thyroxine, TRAb, thyroid ultrasound and orbital computed tomography. Using Ficoll-Paque density gradient centrifugation, PBMCs were isolated from 9.5 to 10 ml of fresh peripheral blood. Trizol reagent was used to extract the total RNA, and its quality was then checked on an Agilent 2100 Bioanalyzer.

Rearrangement joined TRBV7-9 to TRBJ1-3; TRBD1 agrees with 8 junctional bases. The sample taken for sequencing was peripheral blood. The TCR originated in an adult woman with stable Graves' hyperthyroidism. DNA sequence: TGTGCCAGCAGCTCTGTTGCAGGGGGCCCGAACACCGGAAACACCATATATTTT. Its amino acids are CASSSVAGGPNTGNTIYF.